The source of this T cell receptor beta chain is a study of T-cell memory formation after mild COVID-19 (dated by TCRdb to 2020 to 2023). In the study overall: TCR sequence clusters from the two donors were found to be largely donor specific. Longitudinal TCRalpha and TCRbeta repertoire sequencing tracked T-cell clones expanding and contracting after mild COVID-19 in a couple of donors. Two young, previously healthy adult volunteers made up the cohort, one male and one female. General findings and caveats noted by the study authors: Clones contracting from day 15 to 85 had balanced CD4/CD8 phenotypes, while a second wave expanding from day 15 to 37 was biased towards CD4+. Some responding clones were detected in pre-infection memory, which suggested that pre-existing cross-reactive memory T cells had joined the SARS-CoV-2 response. Whether the second-wave clones peaking on day 37 were SARS-CoV-2 specific was not confirmed. The study covered only a couple of mild cases, and larger cohorts including severe cases with pre-infection samples were considered necessary. Contracting CD4+ clones appeared mostly in the CM and EM memory subsets, whereas CD8+ clones were enriched in EMRA.

Ficoll-Paque density gradient centrifugation was the method used to isolate PBMCs. Concerning this clonotype: No cognate antigen has been identified for it. No much larger clone is present one base from it, and per-base qualities are unavailable.

These reads were obtained on an Illumina NovaSeq 6000. TCRalpha and TCRbeta cDNA libraries were constructed by 5'RACE with constant-segment primers, with sample barcodes and unique molecular identifiers being introduced. Trizol reagent was used to extract RNA from every sample. Libraries were amplified in two PCR steps, with a second sample barcode and Illumina TruSeq adapters added in the second step. Sequencing of libraries was performed on an Illumina NovaSeq with 2 x 150 bp paired-end reads. The published analysis was carried out like this. The reads were demultiplexed and collapsed into UMI-guided consensus sequences using migec v1.2.7. With mixcr v2.1.11, UMI consensuses were aligned to TRA and TRB V and J templates and assembled into clonotypes. Clonotypes were classified as expanded or contracted when called significant by both edgeR and NoisET, with noise models trained on biological replicates. For edgeR calls, a false discovery rate-adjusted p below 0.01 and a log2 fold-change threshold of 1 were applied. As an exploratory analysis of dynamics, max-normalized trajectories of the 1000 most abundant clonotypes were examined by PCA with hierarchical clustering. Separately sequenced CD4+ and CD8+ repertoires were used to assign a CD4 or CD8 phenotype to each responding clone. In-frame beta chains were kept once TCRdb had trimmed the public reads at Q25 with fastp and called clones with MiXCR. Rows are combined by CDR3 protein, so each entry shows the most common genes and DNA. Clone size and V and J calls follow TCRdb, not the original study. The sample yields some 270,000 distinct CDR3 sequences; roughly 14% were counted once. The top ten clones comprise around 2.2% of the sample.

Compared with germline, V lacks 5 bases and J lacks 4 bases; bases without a gene match: 8. From cysteine to phenylalanine, the CDR3 is 14 amino acids long. Only the CDR3 part of the read is kept: 42 bases, read in frame from the first base. CDR1 and CDR2, per the germline V gene (reference sequence), are SEHNR and FQNEAQ. Sequencing input: PBMCs or a T cell subset sorted from them (not recorded which). This chain joins TRBV7-9 to TRBJ2-7; 7 junctional bases match TRBD1. This TCR derives from an adult woman who had mild COVID-19 (a few samples of this study predate the infection). The sample titles of this study are shuffled in the database, so cell type and time point are left out; the donor was told from shared clones. The CDR3 loop reads CASSRGEGAYEQYF. The DNA reads TGTGCCAGCAGCCGTGGAGAGGGGGCATACGAGCAGTACTTC.